Described below is a single T cell receptor beta chain sequence and its context. These data come from a study of blood T cell repertoires in COVID-19. On the study more broadly: COVID-19 samples, acute and convalescent, were from the United States, Italy and Spain. In each case, the material was cDNA or gDNA derived from T cells, B-cell-depleted T cells, or PBMCs.

The V gene end was trimmed by 4 bases and the J gene end by 6 bases; junction bases not matched to a gene: 9. Germline values: CDR1 SGHRS, CDR2 YFSETQ. The CDR3 length is 15 residues. Under the authors' procedure: Counts of nucleated cells, estimated from reference gene primer amplification, were obtained. The protocol was immunoSEQ multiplex PCR, while the TCRdb copy is restricted to in-frame clones and leaves out a portion. The D gene and trimming were derived from the DNA, and the V and J assignments and clone size from that table. The sample records under 45,000 clones, approximately 88% being singletons.

The rearrangement links TRBV5-1 to TRBJ2-2; 7 bases line up with TRBD2. Source material: peripheral blood. The clonotype was recovered from a human donor in a cohort sampled during active COVID-19. The CDR3 protein is CASSGVGGSAGELFF. The CDR3 nucleotides are TGCGCCAGCAGCGGAGTGGGCGGGAGTGCCGGGGAGCTGTTTTTT.